This T cell receptor beta chain was recovered during a study of early T cells in non-severe SARS-CoV-2 infection. Study-wide context: Sequencing used unsorted whole-blood bulk RNA, so chains lack pairing.

Only a few counts were recorded for this clonotype. TCRdb recomputed calls from the 5' RACE reads with MiXCR, one row per CDR3 protein. The sample consists of tens of thousands of distinct CDR3 sequences, roughly a fifth of them appearing once. The CDR3 contains 14 residues. Germline V gene lookup returns CDR1 GTSNPN and CDR2 SVGIG (reference sequence). The V and J ends lost 0 bases and 1 base respectively, with 9 bases between them. The TCR sequence derives from an adult who was a healthcare worker with PCR-confirmed SARS-CoV-2 infection or an uninfected control (not recorded which). The V call is TRBV30, the J call TRBJ1-1; D is unclear. This specimen was whole blood, taken at baseline. CDR3 residues: CAWSVPVSNTEAFF. CDR3 DNA: TGTGCCTGGAGTGTACCCGTTTCGAACACTGAAGCTTTCTTT.